This T cell receptor (beta chain) was obtained from a study of beta chain features in type 1 diabetes. Findings and caveats of the study: HLA effects on TCRB rearrangement stayed unresolved here. When Type 1 diabetes patients were examined, their TCRB CDR3s proved moderately but significantly shorter in all four CD4+ subsets.

Isolated RNA was reverse transcribed in full, so expressed TCRB transcripts were sequenced. Sequenced by immunoSEQ multiplex PCR; TCRdb stores in-frame clones only, minus some. The sample records approximately 730,000 clones, roughly an eighth being singletons. V gave up 7 bases and J gave up 5 bases; unmatched junction bases: 8. This CDR3 contains 14 residues. Germline-derived CDR1 and CDR2 are ENHRY and SYGVKD. CD4+ cells of the naive, central memory, regulatory and stem cell-like memory types were sorted via CD45RO/CCR7/CD25/CD127/CD95/CD27. The purity of all sorted populations exceeded 98%. With respect to this clone: Its antigen is not known.

The chain couples TRBV10-3 to TRBJ1-1; 9 bases are a match to TRBD1. The TCR sequence derives from a man between 18 and 29 years old with type 1 diabetes. The sequenced sample was naive CD4+ T cells from blood. The CDR3 is CAINPGQGGTEAFF. As DNA, the CDR3 is TGTGCCATCAACCCGGGACAGGGCGGGACTGAAGCTTTCTTT.